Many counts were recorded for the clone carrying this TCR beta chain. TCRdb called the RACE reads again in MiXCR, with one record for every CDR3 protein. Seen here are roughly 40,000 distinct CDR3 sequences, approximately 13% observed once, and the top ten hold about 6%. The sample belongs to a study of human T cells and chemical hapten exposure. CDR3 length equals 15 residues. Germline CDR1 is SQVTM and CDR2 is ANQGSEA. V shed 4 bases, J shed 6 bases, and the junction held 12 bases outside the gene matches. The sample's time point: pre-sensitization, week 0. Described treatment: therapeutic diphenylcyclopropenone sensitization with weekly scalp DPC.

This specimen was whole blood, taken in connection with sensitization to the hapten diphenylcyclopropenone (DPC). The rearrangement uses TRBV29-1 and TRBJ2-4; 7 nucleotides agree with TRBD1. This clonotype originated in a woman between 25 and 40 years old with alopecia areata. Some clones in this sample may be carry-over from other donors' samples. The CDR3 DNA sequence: TGCAGCGTTGTGGGCACAGGGGATCATTCAAACATTCAGTACTTC. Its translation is CSVVGTGDHSNIQYF.